These 26 T cell receptor beta chains were sequenced from one sample in a study of OX40 agonist ivuxolimab in advanced cancers. Produced via immunoSEQ multiplex PCR; TCRdb's table is partial and in-frame only. The repertoire holds approximately 60,000 clones, with approximately 80% as singletons. Material: CD4+ or CD8+ T cells sorted from blood, obtained in a trial of the OX40 agonist ivuxolimab. The receptors come from an adult with an advanced solid tumor such as melanoma, head and neck, liver or kidney cancer.

The V and J genes are TRBV7-2 and TRBJ2-7; D is ambiguous. V lost 5 bases to trimming and J lost 7 bases, with 12 bases between them. In germline, CDR1 is SGHTA, CDR2 FQGNSA. This CDR3 contains 12 residues. CDR3 sequence reads: CASSRPFGEQYF. The CDR3 DNA sequence: TGTGCCAGCAGCAGACCCTTCGGGGAGCAGTACTTC.

This chain joins TRBV10-2 and TRBJ2-1; the D gene is possibly TRBD1 (5 bases). Trimming shortened V by 1 base and J by 2 bases, and 12 bases separated the two germline ends. Germline CDR1 and CDR2: WSHSY and SAAADI. The CDR3 consists of 16 residues. The CDR3 sequence: CASSEFLQDPYNEQFF. CDR3 in DNA: TGCGCCAGCAGTGAGTTCCTACAGGACCCCTACAATGAGCAGTTCTTC.

This clone was detected only a few times. The chain employs TRBV7-3 and TRBJ1-6, with D perhaps matching TRBD1 (5 bases). Trimming cost V 0 bases and J 2 bases, with 8 bases left between them. The CDR3 runs 16 residues. Germline loops: CDR1 SGHTA, CDR2 FQGTGA. This CDR3 is CASSLTGGAYNSPLHF. The CDR3 bases are TGTGCCAGCAGCTTAACTGGAGGGGCCTATAATTCACCCCTCCACTTT.

In this sample, this clone turned up once. The chain joins TRBV18 to TRBJ2-5; D gene uncertain. V was pared by 4 bases and J by 5 bases, with 8 bases between. The germline V gene encodes CDR1 KGHSH and CDR2 LQKENI. CDR3 length: 12 amino acids. CDR3 in DNA: TGTGCCAGCTCACGGGGTGGCGAGACCCAGTACTTC. It yields the protein CASSRGGETQYF.

This sequence joins TRBV10-3 and TRBJ1-5; 8 nucleotides align to TRBD1. V dropped 3 bases and J dropped 0; count of bases not matched to a gene: 4. CDR1 and CDR2 from the germline V gene are ENHRY and SYGVKD. This CDR3 spans 16 amino acids. The CDR3 nucleotides are TGTGCCATCAGTGACCGACAGGGGAATAGCAATCAGCCCCAGCATTTT. Its translation is CAISDRQGNSNQPQHF.

The chain joins TRBV6-1 to TRBJ1-5; no clear D. Trimming left V 1 base short and J 7 bases short, with 8 bases between. The germline gives CDR1 MNHNS, CDR2 SASEGT. There are 13 residues in the CDR3. The CDR3 DNA is TGTGCCAGCAGTGAAGTACGAGACCAGCCCCAGCATTTT. Protein sequence: CASSEVRDQPQHF.

Concerning this clone: The identical CDR3 is also encoded by other nucleotide sequences in the sample. This chain uses TRBV5-1 with TRBJ1-2; TRBD1 is a possible D gene (5 bases). Germline CDR1 SGHRS, CDR2 YFSETQ. V dropped 1 base and J dropped 8 bases, with 9 bases sitting between them. The CDR3 runs to 12 residues. The CDR3 loop is CASSLSGVGYTF. CDR3 bases: TGCGCCAGCAGCTTGTCGGGGGTCGGCTACACCTTC.

The chain recombines TRBV7-8 with TRBJ2-7; 10 bases line up with TRBD1. The trim removed 5 bases at V and 1 base at J, leaving 5 bases unmatched. Germline V CDR1 and CDR2: SGHVS, FQNEAQ. The CDR3 consists of 15 residues. The CDR3 is CASSTGTGASYEQYF. CDR3 nucleotide sequence: TGTGCCAGCAGCACCGGGACAGGGGCGTCCTACGAGCAGTACTTC.

The CDR3 is CASSKRSTGGGETQYF. The CDR3 DNA sequence: TGTGCCAGCAGCAAACGATCGACAGGGGGAGGAGAGACCCAGTACTTC. The chain links TRBV11-3 to TRBJ2-5; 9 positions agree with TRBD1. Germline CDR1 is SGHNT and CDR2 is YENEEA. CDR3 length: 16 residues. With 5 bases clipped from V and 4 bases from J, the junction kept 11 bases outside the gene matches.

The chain combines TRBV2 with TRBJ2-5, with 8 positions matching TRBD2. Germline CDR1 and CDR2: SNHLY and FYNNEI. With 6 bases clipped from V and 0 bases from J, the junction kept 3 bases outside the gene matches. The CDR3 length is 14 residues. CDR3 amino acids: CASSQLADQETQYF. CDR3 DNA: TGTGCCAGCAGCCAACTAGCGGACCAAGAGACCCAGTACTTC.

V gene TRBV11-3 combines with J gene TRBJ2-1; TRBD1 agrees at 9 bases. Germline CDR1 and CDR2: SGHNT and YENEEA. CDR3 length: 15 amino acids. Trimming removed 8 bases from V and 0 bases from J; junction bases left unmatched: 5. The CDR3: CASGTGGNSYNEQFF. The CDR3 DNA sequence: TGTGCCAGCGGCACAGGGGGCAACTCCTACAATGAGCAGTTCTTC. Variable domain in full (rest from reference TRBV11-3 and TRBJ2-1): EAGVVQSPRYKIIEKKQPVAFWCNPISGHNTLYWYLQNLGQGPELLIRYENEEAVDDSQLPKDRFSAERLKGVDSTLKIQPAELGDSAVYLCASGTGGNSYNEQFFGPGTRLTVL.

The chain combines TRBV4-2 with TRBJ2-3; D gene ambiguous. Germline values: CDR1 LGHNA, CDR2 YNFKEQ. V was trimmed by 1 base and J by 0 bases, leaving 5 bases between them. The CDR3 covers 14 residues. CDR3 DNA sequence: TGTGCCAGCAGCCAAGCATACAGCACAGATACGCAGTATTTT. Translation: CASSQAYSTDTQYF.

Only a few counts were recorded for this clone. The V call is TRBV4-2, the J call TRBJ1-1; D is unresolved. The CDR3 contains 14 residues. Trimming stripped 0 bases from V and 8 bases from J, with 13 bases between. Germline loops: CDR1 LGHNA, CDR2 YNFKEQ. This CDR3 is CASSQDKTFGEAFF. CDR3 bases: TGTGCCAGCAGCCAAGACAAGACCTTCGGAGAAGCTTTCTTT.

The chain carries TRBV6-9 and TRBJ2-5, with D perhaps TRBD2 (6 bases). The CDR3 loop spans 14 amino acids. Germline lookup yields CDR1 MNHGY and CDR2 SVAAGI. The germline V and J ends were trimmed by 2 bases and 5 bases, with 12 bases remaining between them. The CDR3 region is CASSYMAGMETQYF. Written as DNA, the CDR3 is TGTGCCAGCAGTTATATGGCGGGGATGGAGACCCAGTACTTC.

This rearrangement joins TRBV6-1 to TRBJ2-3; D uncertain. Trimming took 5 bases from V and 0 from J, leaving 12 bases between them. CDR1 and CDR2 (germline): MNHNS, SASEGT. There are 15 residues in the CDR3. The chain's CDR3 is CASSRAGRSTDTQYF. As DNA, the CDR3 is TGTGCCAGCAGTAGGGCAGGCCGGAGCACAGATACGCAGTATTTT.

V gene TRBV7-2 combines with J gene TRBJ2-5; D may be TRBD2 (7 bases). The CDR3 is made up of 14 amino acids. Germline V lookup: CDR1 SGHTA, CDR2 FQGNSA. V lost 1 base and J 4 bases, leaving 10 bases between the germline ends. CDR3 sequence: CASSLGRGAETQYF. In nucleotides, the CDR3 is TGTGCCAGCAGCTTAGGACGGGGGGCAGAGACCCAGTACTTC.

The rearrangement uses TRBV6-5 and TRBJ1-2; D might be TRBD1 (5 bases). V lost 6 bases to trimming and J lost 8 bases, with 16 bases between them. Germline CDR1 and CDR2: MNHEY and SVGAGI. This CDR3 has 13 amino acids. The CDR3 loop is CASRGVGSQGYTF. CDR3 sequence (DNA): TGTGCCAGCAGGGGGGTAGGGTCTCAGGGCTACACCTTC.

Here the CDR3 DNA reads TGTGCCAGCAGTCCAAGGCCGGGAATGAACACTGAAGCTTTCTTT. Protein sequence: CASSPRPGMNTEAFF. The chain employs TRBV6-1 and TRBJ1-1; no definite D call. V lost 5 bases, J lost 0 bases, and 13 bases lay in between. Looked up from germline, CDR1 is MNHNS and CDR2 is SASEGT. The CDR3 sequence is 15 residues long.

The chain links TRBV4-1 to TRBJ2-5; 15 positions agree with TRBD2. This CDR3 spans 18 amino acids. Per germline, CDR1 MGHRA and CDR2 YSYEKL. V dropped 4 bases and J dropped 2; count of bases not matched to a gene: 8. CDR3: CASSPGTSGGTGQETQYF. The CDR3 DNA is TGCGCCAGCAGCCCTGGGACTAGCGGGGGGACCGGGCAAGAGACCCAGTACTTC.

This chain uses TRBV29-1 with TRBJ2-1; possible D gene TRBD2, 6 bases. This CDR3 region has 14 residues. In germline, CDR1 is SQVTM, CDR2 ANQGSEA. V was trimmed by 7 bases and J by 0 bases, leaving 13 bases between them. The CDR3 region has the DNA TGCAGCGCGAGGAGGGAGAGCTCCTACAATGAGCAGTTCTTC. Translation gives CSARRESSYNEQFF.

This rearrangement joins TRBV9 to TRBJ1-1, with D possibly matching TRBD1 (5 bases). Trimming removed 4 bases at V and 3 bases at J, with 10 bases between. The CDR3 spans 13 residues. Germline V gene data show CDR1 as SGDLS and CDR2 as YYNGEE. The CDR3 nucleotides are TGTGCCAGCAGCCCCCCCAGGGACACTGAAGCTTTCTTT. This encodes CASSPPRDTEAFF. Full variable domain (rest looked up from reference TRBV9 and TRBJ1-1): DSGVTQTPKHLITATGQRVTLRCSPRSGDLSVYWYQQSLDQGLQFLIQYYNGEERAKGNILERFSAQQFPDLHSELNLSSLELGDSALYFCASSPPRDTEAFFGQGTRLTVV.

CDR3 sequence reads: CASSQVTSGGDTQYF. As DNA, the CDR3 is TGCGCCAGCAGCCAAGTAACTAGCGGGGGAGATACGCAGTATTTT. The chain combines TRBV4-1 with TRBJ2-3; 11 bases fit TRBD2. CDR1 and CDR2 from the germline V gene are MGHRA and YSYEKL. V trimming: 1 base; J trimming: 5 bases; junction bases outside the gene matches: 2. The CDR3 contains 15 residues.

V is TRBV7-3 and J is TRBJ2-1; D tentatively reads TRBD1 or TRBD2 (5 bases each). The germline V gene encodes CDR1 SGHTA and CDR2 FQGTGA. V was shortened by 5 bases and J by 8 bases, with 19 bases between the two germline ends. This CDR3 has 15 amino acids. CDR3 DNA sequence: TGTGCCAGCAGCCCTATCGGGGCCCGAGGGGATGAGCAGTTCTTC. Translating gives CASSPIGARGDEQFF.

This chain links TRBV4-1 with TRBJ2-1; no definite D call. This CDR3 spans 15 amino acids. V lost 3 bases to trimming and J lost 0 bases, with 9 bases between them. Germline CDR1 and CDR2: MGHRA and YSYEKL. The CDR3 is CASSQEAYSYNEQFF. The DNA for the CDR3 is TGCGCCAGCAGCCAGGAAGCGTACTCCTACAATGAGCAGTTCTTC.

This clone was counted once. J is TRBJ2-1 and V is TRBV9; TRBD2 is a possible D gene (6 bases). The CDR3 totals 15 residues. Trimming stripped 3 bases from V and 7 bases from J, with 17 bases between. Germline CDR1 reads SGDLS; CDR2 reads YYNGEE. The DNA of the CDR3 is TGTGCCAGCAGCGCGGGACTCTTAGAAACAAATGAGCAGTTCTTC. It is translated as CASSAGLLETNEQFF.

The V gene is TRBV5-5, the J gene TRBJ2-7; 9 positions agree with TRBD1. Losses at the gene ends were 5 bases for V and 1 base for J; bases not matched to a gene: 10. Per the germline V gene, CDR1 is SGHKS and CDR2 is YYEKEE (reference sequence). CDR3 length: 16 residues. The CDR3 nucleotides read TGTGCCAGCAGACGTACAGGGGGCGGAGGATCCTACGAGCAGTACTTC. Translation: CASRRTGGGGSYEQYF.